The 27 T cell receptor beta chains given below trace back to one sample, sequenced in a study of graft-versus-host responses after intestinal transplantation (dated by TCRdb to 2020 to 2022). What the time point label conveys for this sample: cells obtained before transplantation from donor or recipient. What these receptors recognize is not known. The library was produced with the immunoSEQ multiplex PCR assay. What TCRdb holds here is the immuneACCESS table cut down to in-frame rearrangements. Part of the clones is not present; checked against another copy, under half of the missing clones reflect an unresolved V gene, and the others are unexplained. A total of about 41,000 clones appear in this sample, roughly 95% of them only once. Roughly 0.58% of the sample is taken by the ten largest. Specimen: unstimulated CD8+ T cells sorted from spleen or lymph node cells, collected before transplant. These receptors all stem from a human donor who was the organ donor for an intestinal transplant.

This sequence joins TRBV4-1 and TRBJ1-2; perhaps TRBD1 as D (6 bases). CDR1 and CDR2 from the germline V gene are MGHRA and YSYEKL. Deletions cut 0 bases from V and 5 bases from J, with 25 bases between. The CDR3 sequence is 19 residues long. The CDR3 DNA follows: TGCGCCAGCAGCCAAGATCCTTTAAGGCTACAGGGAGACCGATATGGCTACACCTTC. It encodes CASSQDPLRLQGDRYGYTF.

The J gene is TRBJ1-6, the V gene TRBV4-3; possibly TRBD1 for D (5 bases). The CDR3 has 15 amino acids. Germline V lookup: CDR1 LGHNA, CDR2 YSLEER. V lost 0 bases and J 6 bases, leaving 9 bases between the germline ends. This chain's CDR3 is CASSQDRGTNSPLHF. The DNA for the CDR3 is TGCGCCAGCAGCCAAGATCGGGGGACTAATTCACCCCTCCACTTT.

This chain joins TRBV7-2 and TRBJ2-5; D is perhaps TRBD2 (5 bases). Germline V lookup: CDR1 SGHTA, CDR2 FQGNSA. CDR3 length: 14 amino acids. The V gene lost 3 bases and the J gene lost 5 bases, with 13 bases spanning the gap. The chain's CDR3 is CASSFLQRGETQYF. The DNA for the CDR3 is TGTGCCAGCAGCTTCCTTCAGAGAGGGGAGACCCAGTACTTC.

The V and J genes are TRBV13 and TRBJ1-2, with a possible D match to TRBD1 (6 bases). Trimming took off 5 bases at V and 8 bases at J, with 21 bases between the two ends. Germline assignment: CDR1 PRHDT and CDR2 FYEKMQ (reference sequence). This CDR3 spans 15 amino acids. CDR3 DNA: TGTGCCAGCAGCCCCACCCAGGGGCGAATCGACGGCTACACCTTC. Amino acid sequence: CASSPTQGRIDGYTF.

The genes are TRBV18 and TRBJ2-7; a possible D gene is TRBD1 (6 bases). V was cut by 3 bases and J by 0 bases, with 9 bases left in between. This CDR3 has 14 residues. Germline V gives CDR1 KGHSH, CDR2 LQKENI. The chain's CDR3 is CASSPYRDSYEQYF. The CDR3 region has the DNA TGTGCCAGCTCACCCTACAGGGACTCCTACGAGCAGTACTTC.

This clone was found once. This chain joins TRBV7-8 and TRBJ1-1, with a possible D match to TRBD1 (6 bases). The CDR3 consists of 16 residues. The germline CDR1 and CDR2 sequences are SGHVS and FQNEAQ. V was clipped by 5 bases and J by 1 base, with 17 bases between them. CDR3 nucleotides: TGTGCCAGCAGCCATATCCGGCAGGGGTGGAACACTGAAGCTTTCTTT. It is translated as CASSHIRQGWNTEAFF.

The rearrangement uses TRBV27 and TRBJ2-7, with a tentative D call TRBD1 (6 bases). CDR1 MNHEY and CDR2 SMNVEV come from the germline V gene (reference sequence). Trimming removed 8 bases at V and 0 bases at J, with 20 bases between. The CDR3 contains 16 residues. CDR3 DNA: TGTGCCAGCGCTACGTGGGGGCTCCTCAGCTCCTACGAGCAGTACTTC. Translation: CASATWGLLSSYEQYF.

This clone was observed a handful of times. The chain uses TRBV7-2 and TRBJ2-5, with a tentative D call TRBD2 (6 bases). Trimming left V 5 bases short and J 2 bases short, with 21 bases between. The CDR3 contains 17 residues. Germline V gene data show CDR1 as SGHTA and CDR2 as FQGNSA. The CDR3 region has the DNA TGTGCCAGCAGCCCGCGACACCCGGGGACTGGGCAAGAGACCCAGTACTTC. Translating it yields CASSPRHPGTGQETQYF.

J is TRBJ2-7 and V is TRBV25-1; 8 nucleotides agree with TRBD1. The trim removed 4 bases at V and 1 base at J, leaving 6 bases unmatched. Germline CDR1 is MGHDK and CDR2 is SYGVNS. The CDR3 has 15 residues. The CDR3 is CASSVGQGPSYEQYF. CDR3 coding DNA: TGTGCCAGCAGTGTAGGACAGGGTCCATCCTACGAGCAGTACTTC.

The rearrangement joins TRBV11-2 to TRBJ2-7; D is possibly TRBD2 (5 bases). The V gene lost 4 bases and the J gene lost 2 bases, with 18 bases spanning the gap. This CDR3 comprises 16 residues. Germline CDR1 and CDR2: SGHAT and FQNNGV. CDR3 sequence reads: CASSYRVYGVPYEQYF. The CDR3 region has the DNA TGTGCCAGCAGCTACCGGGTCTACGGGGTACCCTACGAGCAGTACTTC.

This chain joins TRBV5-4 and TRBJ2-2; D possibly matches TRBD1 or TRBD2 (6 bases each). The CDR3 consists of 16 residues. Per germline, CDR1 SGHNT and CDR2 YYREEE (reference sequence). V gave up 2 bases and J gave up 4 bases, with 15 bases separating them. The CDR3 bases are TGTGCCAGCAGCTTAAGCATAGGGGGGCCCACCGGGGAGCTGTTTTTT. This translates into CASSLSIGGPTGELFF. The full variable domain, with the rest looked up from reference TRBV5-4 and TRBJ2-2, is ETGVTQSPTHLIKTRGQQVTLRCSSQSGHNTVSWYQQALGQGPQFIFQYYREEENGRGNFPPRFSGLQFPNYSSELNVNALELDDSALYLCASSLSIGGPTGELFFGEGSRLTVL.

This clone was seen only once. The chain carries TRBV5-4 and TRBJ2-1, with D unclear. Germline V gene data show CDR1 as SGHNT and CDR2 as YYREEE (reference sequence). Deletions cut 2 bases from V and 6 bases from J, with 9 bases between. This CDR3 contains 13 residues. The CDR3 DNA reads TGTGCCAGCAGCTTCGGCAGTTCCAATGAGCAGTTCTTC. As protein: CASSFGSSNEQFF.

J is TRBJ2-3 and V is TRBV29-1; D remains ambiguous. V shed 6 bases and J shed 3 bases, with 16 bases lying between them. Germline assignment: CDR1 SQVTM and CDR2 ANQGSEA. The CDR3 contains 14 residues. In nucleotides, the CDR3 is TGCAGCGTCCCCCCGAAGGGATGGACAGATACGCAGTATTTT. Amino acids: CSVPPKGWTDTQYF.

This chain connects TRBV7-6 to TRBJ2-3; 8 positions match TRBD2. This CDR3 spans 13 amino acids. Looked up from germline, CDR1 is SGHVS and CDR2 is FNYEAQ. Trimming took 5 bases from V and 4 from J; bases not matched to a gene: 2. CDR3 in DNA: TGTGCCAGCAGCCAGACTAGCGCAGATACGCAGTATTTT. This codes for CASSQTSADTQYF.

The gene calls are TRBV6-6 and TRBJ2-3, with D perhaps TRBD2 (5 bases). The length of the CDR3 is 16 residues. The V gene's germline CDR1 is MNHNY and CDR2 SVGAGI (reference sequence). V was pared by 10 bases and J by 2 bases, with 22 bases between. Here the CDR3 reads CATTPRNGDLTDTQYF. The CDR3, as DNA: TGTGCCACCACACCCCGAAACGGGGATCTCACAGATACGCAGTATTTT.

V and J are TRBV4-3 and TRBJ2-1; 8 bases are a match to TRBD2. The germline V gene encodes CDR1 LGHNA and CDR2 YSLEER. V dropped 1 base and J dropped 5; count of bases not matched to a gene: 10. The CDR3 has 17 residues. The CDR3, as DNA: TGCGCCAGCAGCCAAGGAATCTCGGGGGGGCCCCACAATGAGCAGTTCTTC. It is translated as CASSQGISGGPHNEQFF.

This chain joins TRBV5-6 and TRBJ1-1; D unresolved. The V gene's germline CDR1 is SGHDT and CDR2 YYEEEE. This CDR3 contains 13 residues. Trimming removed 0 bases at V and 1 base at J, with 4 bases between. The CDR3 bases are TGTGCCAGCAGCTTGGGGGGGAACACTGAAGCTTTCTTT. Translated: CASSLGGNTEAFF.

This clone was found once. This chain uses TRBV5-1 with TRBJ2-3; 7 bases agree with TRBD2. The CDR3 runs 17 residues. Germline CDR1 SGHRS, CDR2 YFSETQ. The J segment lost 0 bases and the V segment lost 0 bases, leaving 7 bases of the junction unmatched. DNA for the CDR3: TGCGCCAGCAGCTTGGTGGGGCTAGCGGATAGCACAGATACGCAGTATTTT. This gives the protein CASSLVGLADSTDTQYF.

J is TRBJ2-1 and V is TRBV21-1; the table's D call TRBD1 went unverified against the DNA. TRBV21-1 is designated a pseudogene. The CDR3 is 15 residues long. DNA of the CDR3: TGTGCCAGCAGCCCACGGACAGGGCCATACAATGAGCAGTTCTTC. Encoded protein: CASSPRTGPYNEQFF.

The V gene is TRBV5-6, the J gene TRBJ1-3, with 8 bases lining up with TRBD1. This CDR3 is built from 16 residues. After removal of 4 bases from V and 0 bases from J, the junction contained 6 bases not matched to a gene. Germline V gene lookup returns CDR1 SGHDT and CDR2 YYEEEE. CDR3 DNA sequence: TGTGCCAGCAGCGGAAGACAGGGGATCTCTGGAAACACCATATATTTT. Protein sequence: CASSGRQGISGNTIYF.

The chain couples TRBV5-6 to TRBJ1-5; 7 nucleotides agree with TRBD1. This CDR3 region has 15 residues. The V gene's germline CDR1 is SGHDT and CDR2 YYEEEE. The J segment lost 4 bases and the V segment lost 1 base, leaving 5 bases of the junction unmatched. The CDR3 loop reads CASSLSGQYNQPQHF. The CDR3 DNA follows: TGTGCCAGCAGCTTGTCGGGACAGTATAATCAGCCCCAGCATTTT.

V and J are TRBV6-1 and TRBJ1-2; TRBD1 matches at 11 bases. V dropped 3 bases and J dropped 4; count of bases not matched to a gene: 4. The CDR3 sequence is 15 residues long. Germline V gene lookup returns CDR1 MNHNS and CDR2 SASEGT. The CDR3 region has the DNA TGTGCCAGCAGTGAGTCCGGGACAGGGGGCTATGGCTACACCTTC. Translation gives CASSESGTGGYGYTF.

V gene TRBV7-9 combines with J gene TRBJ1-2; 9 bases line up with TRBD1. CDR1 SEHNR and CDR2 FQNEAQ come from the germline V gene (reference sequence). The CDR3 loop spans 14 amino acids. The trim removed 1 base at V and 13 bases at J, leaving 10 bases unmatched. The DNA of the CDR3 is TGTGCCAGCAGCTTAGAAAGGACGGGACAGGGAGGCACCTTC. Its translation: CASSLERTGQGGTF.

This sequence joins TRBV12-5 and TRBJ2-3, with D uncertain. Deletions cut 0 bases from V and 0 bases from J, with 10 bases between. The germline V gene encodes CDR1 LGHNT and CDR2 FRNRAP. The CDR3 length is 16 residues. DNA for the CDR3: TGTGCTAGTGGTTTGGTACTCTATGCTAGCACAGATACGCAGTATTTT. It is translated as CASGLVLYASTDTQYF. Full variable domain (outside the CDR3, taken from reference TRBV12-5 and TRBJ2-3): DARVTQTPRHKVTEMGQEVTMRCQPILGHNTVFWYRQTMMQGLELLAYFRNRAPLDDSGMPKDRFSAEMPDATLATLKIQPSEPRDSAVYFCASGLVLYASTDTQYFGPGTRLTVL.

The gene calls are TRBV4-1 and TRBJ1-1; D possibly corresponds to TRBD1 (5 bases). Germline lookup yields CDR1 MGHRA and CDR2 YSYEKL. V shed 0 bases and J shed 2 bases, with 10 bases lying between them. CDR3 size: 15 residues. CDR3 coding DNA: TGCGCCAGCAGCCAAGAGAAGGGACCTAACACTGAAGCTTTCTTT. Translated, it gives CASSQEKGPNTEAFF.

This clone was recorded only once. This chain joins TRBV7-2 and TRBJ2-2, with D possibly being TRBD2 (5 bases). The V gene's germline CDR1 is SGHTA and CDR2 FQGNSA. CDR3 length: 19 amino acids. V gave up 1 base and J gave up 2 bases, with 20 bases separating them. CDR3 sequence: CASSLDPQEAAINTGELFF. CDR3 DNA sequence: TGTGCCAGCAGCTTAGATCCTCAGGAGGCGGCGATTAACACCGGGGAGCTGTTTTTT.

This chain joins TRBV7-8 and TRBJ2-3, with D unclear. Germline CDR1 SGHVS, CDR2 FQNEAQ. The CDR3 has 12 residues. V was clipped by 2 bases and J by 5 bases, with 5 bases between them. The CDR3 DNA reads TGTGCCAGCAGCTTACCGGGAGATACGCAGTATTTT. This codes for CASSLPGDTQYF.